These 14 T cell receptor beta chains originate from one sample sequenced in a study of prognosis after radiotherapy for stage I lung cancer (dated by TCRdb to the early 2020s). TCRdb lists the instrument as Illumina HiSeq 3000. The TCR beta CDR3 region was amplified from genomic DNA by two rounds of multiplex PCR. The first PCR round used primers specific to each TRBV and TRBJ gene, with sequences filed in Chinese patent CN105087789A. TCRdb reran the public reads through fastp at Q25 and MiXCR, keeping productive beta chains. Every distinct CDR3 protein forms one entry, paired with its most common genes and DNA. The sample table contains about 26,000 distinct CDR3 sequences; only one count was recorded for approximately 29% of them. The ten largest clones add up to 30% to 45% of the sample. The material sequenced was PBMCs, taken before or after stereotactic body radiation therapy (not recorded which). All receptors derive from a donor aged 50 or older with non-small cell lung cancer.

There are many counts of this clonotype. This chain joins TRBV27 and TRBJ1-6; D gene ambiguous. V lost 1 base to trimming and J lost 8 bases, with 6 bases between them. There are 13 residues in the CDR3. CDR1 MNHEY and CDR2 SMNVEV come from the germline V gene (reference sequence). CDR3 sequence (DNA): TGTGCCAGCAGTTTATTTGGCTATTCACCCCTCCACTTT. Residues: CASSLFGYSPLHF.

For this clonotype: A single base separates this from a much larger clone, so it may be a read error. The rearrangement joins TRBV11-2 to TRBJ2-7, with 12 bases lining up with TRBD1. Germline assignment: CDR1 SGHAT and CDR2 FQNNGV. The CDR3 extends over 15 amino acids. CDR3 coding DNA: TGTGCCAGCAGCGTGGGACAGGGGGCCTCCTACAAGCAGTACTTC. It yields the protein CASSVGQGASYKQYF.

For this clonotype: A much larger clone lies one base from this, so it may be a read error. The V gene is TRBV28, the J gene TRBJ2-5; TRBD1 aligns across 9 bases. Germline V gene lookup returns CDR1 MDHEN and CDR2 SYDVKM. V dropped 5 bases and J dropped 0; count of bases not matched to a gene: 10. The CDR3 runs 17 residues. CDR3 region: CASSTRPGTGYQETQYF. CDR3 nucleotide sequence: TGTGCCAGCAGTACACGCCCCGGGACAGGGTACCAAGAGACCCAGTACTTC.

Turning to this clonotype: A single base separates this from a much larger clone, so it may be a read error. CDR3 sequence: CASSGLAGTLENEQFF. The CDR3 DNA reads TGTGCCAGCAGTGGCCTAGCGGGGACCTTGGAAAATGAGCAGTTCTTC. The chain carries TRBV6-2 or TRBV6-3 and TRBJ2-1; 9 positions match TRBD2. CDR1 and CDR2 from the germline V gene are MNHEY and SVGEGT. The CDR3 is made up of 16 amino acids. V was pared by 5 bases and J by 7 bases, with 12 bases of the junction left unmatched.

This clonotype was seen repeatedly, ten times or more. The CDR3 loop is CASSERDTYEQYF. The CDR3 nucleotides read TGTGCCAGCAGTGAACGGGACACCTACGAGCAGTACTTC. The chain carries TRBV2 and TRBJ2-7; D possibly corresponds to TRBD1 (6 bases). This CDR3 is built from 13 residues. Germline lookup yields CDR1 SNHLY and CDR2 FYNNEI. V was cut by 2 bases and J by 2 bases, with 7 bases left in between. Full variable domain (remainder filled in from reference TRBV2 and TRBJ2-7): EPEVTQTPSHQVTQMGQEVILRCVPISNHLYFYWYRQILGQKVEFLVSFYNNEISEKSEIFDDQFSVERPDGSNFTLKIRSTKLEDSAMYFCASSERDTYEQYFGPGTRLTVT.

There are many counts of this clonotype. A junction end diverges from the germline sequence, so it may reflect a read error. The V call is TRBV28, the J call TRBJ2-7, with a tentative D call TRBD1 (6 bases). Per germline, CDR1 MDHEN and CDR2 SYDVKM. The CDR3 contains 11 residues. CDR3 coding DNA: TGCCCACAGCACAGGGATACAGAGCAGTACTTC. It encodes CPQHRDTEQYF.

About this clonotype itself: The junction departs from germline at one end; a sequencing error may be responsible. The chain uses TRBV5-1 and TRBJ2-7; the match to TRBD1 covers 10 bases. The CDR3 covers 15 residues. Germline values: CDR1 SGHRS, CDR2 YFSETQ. CDR3 sequence (DNA): TGTGCCATCAGCTTCCCCGGGACAGGGGACTACGAGCAGTACTTC. Translated: CAISFPGTGDYEQYF.

In DNA form, the CDR3 reads TGTGCCAGCAGCTTAGGACTAGACACAGATACGCAGTATTTT. Its translation is CASSLGLDTDTQYF. This sequence joins TRBV7-9 and TRBJ2-3, with D perhaps matching TRBD2 (6 bases). The CDR3 is 14 amino acids. Trimming stripped 1 base from V and 2 bases from J, with 7 bases between. The germline V gene encodes CDR1 SEHNR and CDR2 FQNEAQ (reference sequence).

This clonotype was recorded many times. This rearrangement joins TRBV5-1 to TRBJ1-1; no clear D. Germline V gene lookup returns CDR1 SGHRS and CDR2 YFSETQ. Trimming removed 4 bases at V and 0 bases at J, with 10 bases between. This CDR3 contains 14 residues. The CDR3 sequence is CASSTAGLNTEAFF. The CDR3 DNA is TGCGCCAGCAGCACCGCCGGGTTGAACACTGAAGCTTTCTTT.

This clonotype was seen at least ten times. This chain links TRBV7-3 with TRBJ2-1; 8 nucleotides align to TRBD1. The V gene end was trimmed by 4 bases and the J gene end by 3 bases; junction bases not matched to a gene: 8. The CDR3 covers 16 residues. In germline, CDR1 is SGHTA, CDR2 FQGTGA. CDR3 sequence: CASSSQGESYYNEQFF. The CDR3 DNA reads as TGTGCCAGCAGCTCACAGGGGGAGTCCTACTACAATGAGCAGTTCTTC.

This clonotype has a count of ten or more. The chain has TRBV6-1 and TRBJ1-3; D unresolved. Germline CDR1 is MNHNS and CDR2 is SASEGT. The V gene lost 8 bases and the J gene lost 2 bases, with 13 bases spanning the gap. This CDR3 is built from 14 residues. CDR3 in amino acids: CASSKTFAGNTIYF. The CDR3 DNA sequence: TGTGCCAGCTCGAAGACTTTCGCTGGAAACACCATATATTTT.

The gene calls are TRBV7-9 and TRBJ1-1, with TRBD1 identical over 10 bases. This CDR3 is built from 14 residues. Germline trimming cut 2 bases from V and 8 bases from J; bases unmatched to any gene: 5. The germline V gene encodes CDR1 SEHNR and CDR2 FQNEAQ (reference sequence). The CDR3 region is CASSLTGTGEEAFF. DNA for the CDR3: TGTGCCAGCAGCTTAACCGGGACAGGGGAAGAAGCTTTCTTT.

A note on this clonotype: One base away lies a much larger clone, so this may be a sequencing read error. The chain employs TRBV9 and TRBJ1-1; the D gene is possibly TRBD1 (5 bases). V lost 1 base and J 7 bases, leaving 11 bases between the germline ends. Germline V gene data show CDR1 as SGDLS and CDR2 as YYNGEE. This CDR3 is 13 amino acids long. CDR3 nucleotide sequence: TGTGCCAGCAGCGTACGGGGCGGGAATGAAGCTTTCTTT. It is translated as CASSVRGGNEAFF.

The table lists this clonotype with many counts. This chain joins TRBV2 and TRBJ2-7, with 15 nucleotides matching TRBD2. J was trimmed by 0 bases and V by 5 bases; bases with no gene match: 8. Per germline, CDR1 SNHLY and CDR2 FYNNEI. The CDR3 covers 18 residues. CDR3: CASSQGLAGGSTSYEQYF. The CDR3 region has the DNA TGTGCCAGCAGTCAAGGACTAGCGGGGGGGTCTACCTCCTACGAGCAGTACTTC.